The TCR beta chain under discussion was sequenced for a study of cytomegalovirus exposure and HLA in healthy donors. Overall study results and limits: Rarity held for most TCR sequences, but there were some public TCRs that occurred in many donors. It was taken for granted in presence/absence analyses that sequencing depth across donors was roughly uniform. It was reportedly the case that the classifier diagnosed cytomegalovirus status with high specificity and sensitivity. Some V segments, including TRBV6-2 and TRBV6-3, were excluded as indistinguishable.

The primer mix had 60 Vbeta and 13 Jbeta primers. This table comes from immunoSEQ multiplex PCR, and its TCRdb copy is limited to in-frame clones, with some not included. The table has some 120,000 clones, approximately 17% seen once. About this clone: Antigen specificity is unknown.

Per the germline V gene, CDR1 is LGHNA and CDR2 is YNFKEQ. V was clipped by 4 bases and J by 4 bases; unmatched bases: 4. The CDR3 sequence is 15 residues long. The V gene is TRBV4-2, the J gene TRBJ2-1, with 10 bases matching TRBD2. The clonotype originates from a female donor in good health and CMV-seropositive. Sequencing input: PBMCs. CDR3 in DNA: TGTGCCAGCAGCCCACTAGCGGGGAAGTACAATGAGCAGTTCTTC. This codes for CASSPLAGKYNEQFF.